The 16 T cell receptor beta chains below all came from one sample that was sequenced in a study of TIL therapy for anti-PD-1-resistant metastatic lung cancer. The libraries were made with immunoSEQ v3. Measured with immunoSEQ multiplex PCR; TCRdb has only the in-frame clones, and not every one. Altogether about 50,000 clones are present, around 79% being singletons, with the ten largest covering 4% to 5.5%. Time point described: pre-treatment sample, taken before nivolumab and TIL therapy. Material: blood, obtained at baseline. Receptors were obtained from a woman between 30 and 80 years old with non-small cell lung cancer.

V gene TRBV29-1 combines with J gene TRBJ2-1; 13 bases are a match to TRBD2. Germline CDR1 is SQVTM and CDR2 is ANQGSEA. After removal of 5 bases from V and 0 bases from J, the junction contained 7 bases not matched to a gene. The CDR3 is made up of 17 amino acids. The CDR3 protein is CSVRTSGSRRSYNEQFF. The CDR3 region has the DNA TGCAGCGTTAGGACTAGCGGGAGTCGTCGCTCCTACAATGAGCAGTTCTTC.

This rearrangement joins TRBV7-2 to TRBJ2-3; D gene uncertain. Per the germline V gene, CDR1 is SGHTA and CDR2 is FQGNSA. V was pared by 1 base and J by 4 bases, with 9 bases between. The CDR3 spans 14 residues. The DNA of the CDR3 is TGTGCCAGCAGCTTAGTGGGCCCCGCAGATACGCAGTATTTT. Translation: CASSLVGPADTQYF.

Here the CDR3 DNA reads TGCGCCAGCAGCCAAGATCAAGGGGGCTCCGGTTATGGCTACACCTTC. It codes for CASSQDQGGSGYGYTF. The genes are TRBV4-3 and TRBJ1-2, with 7 nucleotides matching TRBD1. Germline CDR1 and CDR2: LGHNA and YSLEER. With V trimmed by 0 bases and J by 5 bases, 9 bases remained unmatched. The CDR3 is made up of 16 amino acids.

The CDR3 coding sequence is TGTGCCAGCAGCCAAAATCCGGGACAGGAGGGGACTGAAGCTTTCTTT. It encodes CASSQNPGQEGTEAFF. The chain uses TRBV14 and TRBJ1-1; TRBD1 agrees at 8 bases. The CDR3 spans 16 residues. The J segment lost 5 bases and the V segment lost 2 bases, leaving 10 bases of the junction unmatched. The germline V gene encodes CDR1 SGHDN and CDR2 FVKESK.

This chain links TRBV7-9 with TRBJ2-5; D unclear. The CDR3 has 14 residues. V was pared by 5 bases and J by 1 base, with 11 bases between. Germline assignment: CDR1 SEHNR and CDR2 FQNEAQ (reference sequence). The CDR3 DNA is TGTGCCAGCAGCACCCGAACCCGCCAAGAGACCCAGTACTTC. As protein: CASSTRTRQETQYF.

The chain is built from TRBV7-8 and TRBJ2-7; TRBD2 matches 8 bases. Germline V gene sequence: CDR1 SGHVS, CDR2 FQNEAQ. This CDR3 has 14 amino acids. V lost 3 bases and J lost 1; bases outside the gene matches: 2. The CDR3 bases are TGTGCCAGCAGCTTGGAGCGGGGGTCCTACGAGCAGTACTTC. It yields the protein CASSLERGSYEQYF.

V is TRBV5-1 and J is TRBJ2-3; TRBD2 agrees at 9 bases. The length of the CDR3 is 14 residues. V lost 4 bases, J lost 1 base, and 1 base stayed unmatched. Germline values: CDR1 SGHRS, CDR2 YFSETQ. The DNA for the CDR3 is TGCGCCAGCAGCCCTAGCGGGGGCACAGATACGCAGTATTTT. Translating it yields CASSPSGGTDTQYF.

The V call is TRBV5-1, the J call TRBJ2-3; 10 nucleotides align to TRBD2. Trimming at V came to 0 bases and at J to 0 bases, leaving 1 base not matched to a gene. The CDR3 totals 16 residues. Germline V lookup: CDR1 SGHRS, CDR2 YFSETQ. The CDR3 loop reads CASSLVGLASTDTQYF. CDR3 sequence (DNA): TGCGCCAGCAGCTTGGTGGGACTAGCGAGCACAGATACGCAGTATTTT.

This rearrangement joins TRBV6-6 to TRBJ1-2; 9 nucleotides align to TRBD1. Germline CDR1 is MNHNY and CDR2 is SVGAGI (reference sequence). The CDR3 has 13 residues. J lost 7 bases, V lost 7 bases, and 7 bases had no gene match. CDR3 DNA sequence: TGTGCCAGCAATCCTACAGGGGGCTCTGGCTACACCTTC. Translated, it gives CASNPTGGSGYTF.

The chain recombines TRBV5-1 with TRBJ1-2; 9 bases align to TRBD1. Germline loops: CDR1 SGHRS, CDR2 YFSETQ. V dropped 3 bases and J dropped 4; count of bases not matched to a gene: 1. The CDR3 runs to 13 residues. The CDR3 DNA is TGCGCCAGCAGCTCGGGACAGGGCTATGGCTACACCTTC. Translating gives CASSSGQGYGYTF.

This clone occurred once. The chain has TRBV25-1 and TRBJ2-3, with D perhaps given as TRBD1 or TRBD2 (5 bases each). V gave up 6 bases and J gave up 1 base, with 11 bases separating them. Germline CDR1 reads MGHDK; CDR2 reads SYGVNS. This CDR3 comprises 14 residues. The CDR3 reads CASRGTGGTDTQYF. CDR3 coding DNA: TGTGCCAGCAGGGGGACCGGGGGCACAGATACGCAGTATTTT.

The chain combines TRBV6-6 with TRBJ1-1; a weak D match, TRBD1 (6 bases). V dropped 6 bases and J dropped 6 bases, with 17 bases sitting between them. CDR3 length equals 14 residues. Germline loops: CDR1 MNHNY, CDR2 SVGAGI (reference sequence). CDR3: CASRPTGPNAEAFF. For the CDR3, the DNA is TGTGCCAGCAGACCGACAGGACCTAACGCTGAAGCTTTCTTT.

The chain combines TRBV19 with TRBJ2-2; 11 bases fit TRBD1. The CDR3 extends over 17 amino acids. CDR1 is LNHDA and CDR2 is SQIVND in the germline V gene (reference sequence). Trimming cost V 6 bases and J 5 bases; bases outside gene matches: 11. CDR3 residues: CASRTAGTGGGTGELFF. CDR3 DNA: TGTGCCAGTAGAACTGCGGGGACAGGGGGTGGGACCGGGGAGCTGTTTTTT.

The chain uses TRBV9 and TRBJ1-2; D gene ambiguous. Germline V gene sequence: CDR1 SGDLS, CDR2 YYNGEE. There are 11 residues in the CDR3. Trimming cost V 3 bases and J 8 bases, with 8 bases left between them. DNA for the CDR3: TGTGCCAGCAGCGACGCTGGGGGCTACACCTTC. Translation gives CASSDAGGYTF. Variable domain in full (rest from reference TRBV9 and TRBJ1-2): DSGVTQTPKHLITATGQRVTLRCSPRSGDLSVYWYQQSLDQGLQFLIQYYNGEERAKGNILERFSAQQFPDLHSELNLSSLELGDSALYFCASSDAGGYTFGSGTRLTVV.

The chain has TRBV5-1 and TRBJ2-7; 7 nucleotides agree with TRBD2. Germline loops: CDR1 SGHRS, CDR2 YFSETQ. V shed 10 bases and J 6 bases; nucleotides not matched to a gene: 16. The length of the CDR3 is 14 residues. Written as DNA, the CDR3 is TGCGCCTCCCGCGGGGGTCATTCTAAGGGCGAGCAGTACTTC. Protein: CASRGGHSKGEQYF. Based on the CDR3 plus reference TRBV5-1 and TRBJ2-7, the full variable domain is KAGVTQTPRYLIKTRGQQVTLSCSPISGHRSVSWYQQTPGQGLQFLFEYFSETQRNKGNFPGRFSGRQFSNSRSEMNVSTLELGDSALYLCASRGGHSKGEQYFGPGTRLTVT.

This clone was observed once. The chain carries TRBV7-9 and TRBJ1-4, with TRBD1 matching 8 bases. CDR3 size: 13 residues. The V segment lost 7 bases and the J segment 5 bases; nucleotides outside the gene matches: 3. Germline V gene data show CDR1 as SEHNR and CDR2 as FQNEAQ (reference sequence). The CDR3 spells CASTQGANEKLFF. The CDR3 nucleotides are TGTGCCAGCACTCAGGGGGCCAATGAAAAACTGTTTTTT.